This TCR beta chain was captured in a study of blood T cell repertoires in COVID-19. In the study overall: PBMCs, B-cell-depleted T cells, or T cells were the source of the cDNA or gDNA that made up the material.

The assay was immunoSEQ multiplex PCR, and TCRdb's table has in-frame clones only and misses some. This sample yields about 140,000 clones, of which around 76% are seen a single time; roughly 13% belongs to the top ten. The CDR3 extends over 13 amino acids. Germline loops: CDR1 MNHEY, CDR2 SVGAGI. V was shortened by 8 bases and J by 3 bases, with 13 bases between the two germline ends. The TCR originated in a man at least 80 years old with acute or convalescent COVID-19. Sequencing used peripheral blood. The chain uses TRBV6-5 and TRBJ1-1, with D tentatively TRBD1 (5 bases). For the CDR3, the DNA is TGTGCCAGCTGGGGGGTTACGGACACTGAAGCTTTCTTT. Its protein product is CASWGVTDTEAFF.